Each of the 21 T cell receptor beta chains below was sequenced from the same sample in a study of blood T cell repertoires in COVID-19. Profiling relied on immunoSEQ multiplex PCR, and the TCRdb table lists in-frame clones only, not all of them. Seen here are over 120,000 clones, about 80% observed once, and the top ten hold under 9.5%. Source material: PBMCs or T cells enriched from blood (not recorded which). The receptors stem from a man aged 50-60 years who had recovered from COVID-19.

This clone was found a few times. The chain uses TRBV9 and TRBJ1-6; 10 nucleotides align to TRBD1. This CDR3 spans 19 amino acids. V lost 4 bases, J lost 6 bases, and 16 bases stayed unmatched. Germline values: CDR1 SGDLS, CDR2 YYNGEE. Written as DNA, the CDR3 is TGTGCCAGCAGCCCACGTTCGGGACAGGGGACGGCCGGTAATTCACCCCTCCACTTT. As protein: CASSPRSGQGTAGNSPLHF.

This clone was counted a few times. CDR3 loop: CASSMREYNEQFF. CDR3 DNA: TGTGCCAGTAGTATGCGGGAGTACAATGAGCAGTTCTTC. V usage is TRBV19 and J usage is TRBJ2-1; 7 bases are a match to TRBD2. The junction had 0 bases not matched to a gene; V was cut back by 3 bases and J by 4 bases. This CDR3 has 13 amino acids. The germline CDR1 and CDR2 sequences are LNHDA and SQIVND (reference sequence).

V gene TRBV6-4 combines with J gene TRBJ2-3; TRBD2 matches 13 bases. V trimming: 0 bases; J trimming: 2 bases; junction bases outside the gene matches: 2. Germline V gene sequence: CDR1 MRHNA, CDR2 SNTAGT. The CDR3 covers 17 residues. The chain's CDR3 is CASSDSGLAGPTDTQYF. In DNA form, the CDR3 reads TGTGCCAGCAGTGACTCGGGACTAGCGGGACCCACAGATACGCAGTATTTT.

The CDR3 loop is CSVGGTYEQYF. The CDR3 nucleotides are TGCAGCGTTGGAGGGACCTACGAGCAGTACTTC. The chain recombines TRBV29-1 with TRBJ2-7; D is perhaps TRBD2 (5 bases). Trimming took 4 bases from V and 2 from J, leaving 6 bases between them. The CDR3 totals 11 residues. Germline V gene sequence: CDR1 SQVTM, CDR2 ANQGSEA.

The V gene is TRBV7-2, the J gene TRBJ2-5; 9 positions match TRBD1. CDR1 is SGHTA, CDR2 FQGNSA, per germline. Trimming removed 3 bases from V and 1 base from J; junction bases left unmatched: 9. This CDR3 has 17 amino acids. The CDR3 sequence is CASSFRAPGQGQETQYF. The CDR3, as DNA: TGTGCCAGCAGCTTTAGAGCTCCGGGACAGGGCCAAGAGACCCAGTACTTC. Full variable domain (outside the CDR3, taken from reference TRBV7-2 and TRBJ2-5): GAGVSQSPSNKVTEKGKDVELRCDPISGHTALYWYRQSLGQGLEFLIYFQGNSAPDKSGLPSDRFSAERTGGSVSTLTIQRTQQEDSAVYLCASSFRAPGQGQETQYFGPGTRLLVL.

The V call is TRBV5-1, the J call TRBJ2-3, with D perhaps matching TRBD1 (5 bases). CDR1 and CDR2 (germline): SGHRS, YFSETQ. The V end lost 5 bases, the J end lost 3 bases, and 13 bases lay between the germline ends. The CDR3 totals 14 residues. The CDR3 DNA is TGCGCCAGCAGGGCAGGGATGTGGACAGATACGCAGTATTTT. Protein sequence: CASRAGMWTDTQYF.

The chain couples TRBV6-5 to TRBJ1-4; the D is unclear. CDR1 is MNHEY, CDR2 SVGAGI, per germline. This CDR3 is 13 amino acids long. Trimming cost V 6 bases and J 8 bases, with 13 bases left between them. The CDR3 DNA reads as TGTGCCAGCAGCCCCGCACTAGGAGAAAAACTGTTTTTT. As protein: CASSPALGEKLFF.

The chain uses TRBV14 and TRBJ1-5; 7 bases match TRBD1. V lost 2 bases, J lost 9 bases, and 1 base stayed unmatched. The CDR3 has 12 residues. In germline, CDR1 is SGHDN, CDR2 FVKESK. In nucleotides, the CDR3 is TGTGCCAGCAGCCAACAGGGGGGGCCCCAGCATTTT. This codes for CASSQQGGPQHF.

V and J are TRBV27 and TRBJ1-1; TRBD1 agrees at 9 bases. Germline V gene lookup returns CDR1 MNHEY and CDR2 SMNVEV (reference sequence). The CDR3 runs 14 residues. J was trimmed by 5 bases and V by 7 bases; bases with no gene match: 8. The CDR3 sequence: CASNIQGARTEAFF. DNA for the CDR3: TGTGCCAGCAATATACAGGGGGCGCGTACTGAAGCTTTCTTT.

The chain joins TRBV19 to TRBJ1-2; no clear D gene. The germline gives CDR1 LNHDA, CDR2 SQIVND (reference sequence). The V gene lost 3 bases and the J gene lost 5 bases, with 19 bases spanning the gap. The CDR3 consists of 16 residues. The CDR3 spells CASSMRFGEDLYGYTF. CDR3 nucleotide sequence: TGTGCCAGTAGTATGAGGTTCGGGGAGGATCTATATGGCTACACCTTC.

The rearrangement uses TRBV3-1 (or the pseudogene TRBV3-2) and TRBJ1-2, with no clear D. This CDR3 is 15 amino acids long. With 1 base removed from V and 3 bases from J, the gap between germline ends came to 12 bases. Germline loops: CDR1 LGHDT, CDR2 YNNKEL (reference sequence). The CDR3 bases are TGTGCCAGCAGCCAAGGACCAGGCATAGACTATGGCTACACCTTC. Protein: CASSQGPGIDYGYTF.

J is TRBJ1-2 and V is TRBV7-8, with D maybe TRBD1 (6 bases). V shed 2 bases and J shed 4 bases, with 23 bases lying between them. The CDR3 is 18 amino acids. Germline V lookup: CDR1 SGHVS, CDR2 FQNEAQ. CDR3 in DNA: TGTGCCAGCAGCTTACCCCCGTCTAACAGGGAACGGGGCTATGGCTACACCTTC. Protein: CASSLPPSNRERGYGYTF.

The V and J genes are TRBV6-5 and TRBJ1-2, with 8 bases identical to TRBD1. The V gene end was trimmed by 6 bases and the J gene end by 7 bases; junction bases not matched to a gene: 4. Germline V gene data show CDR1 as MNHEY and CDR2 as SVGAGI. The CDR3 has 12 residues. CDR3 bases: TGTGCCAGCAGAACAGGGGGAGTTGGCTACACCTTC. Residues: CASRTGGVGYTF.

This clone came up a few times. The chain recombines TRBV4-3 with TRBJ2-7, with 8 bases identical to TRBD2. Germline V gene lookup returns CDR1 LGHNA and CDR2 YSLEER. V was pared by 2 bases and J by 2 bases, with 11 bases of the junction left unmatched. The CDR3 consists of 17 residues. CDR3 residues: CASSQSPHSGGPYEQYF. The CDR3 bases are TGCGCCAGCAGCCAATCCCCTCACAGCGGGGGTCCCTACGAGCAGTACTTC.

V usage is TRBV5-1 and J usage is TRBJ1-2; 7 bases match TRBD1. The CDR3 contains 16 residues. Germline trimming cut 0 bases from V and 0 bases from J; bases unmatched to any gene: 5. Germline CDR1 and CDR2: SGHRS and YFSETQ. The CDR3 DNA follows: TGCGCCAGCAGCTTGGTCCCGACAGGGACTAACTATGGCTACACCTTC. Its protein product is CASSLVPTGTNYGYTF.

V usage is TRBV5-1 and J usage is TRBJ2-1; TRBD2 matches 8 bases. V gave up 5 bases and J gave up 8 bases; unmatched junction bases: 3. The CDR3 consists of 12 residues. Germline V CDR1 and CDR2: SGHRS, YFSETQ. CDR3 sequence reads: CASSNGRDEQFF. The CDR3 DNA is TGCGCCAGCAGTAACGGGAGGGATGAGCAGTTCTTC.

The chain is built from TRBV19 and TRBJ1-4; D ambiguous. Germline V lookup: CDR1 LNHDA, CDR2 SQIVND (reference sequence). The CDR3 is made up of 14 amino acids. The V end was cut by 7 bases, the J end by 0 bases, with 9 bases between. Here the CDR3 reads CASTRGATNEKLFF. The CDR3 DNA is TGTGCCAGTACCCGGGGAGCAACTAATGAAAAACTGTTTTTT.

The V call is TRBV6-2 or TRBV6-3, the J call TRBJ1-2, with a possible D match to TRBD1 (6 bases). CDR1 and CDR2 from the germline V gene are MNHEY and SVGEGT. This CDR3 comprises 13 residues. V lost 6 bases, J lost 4 bases, and 12 bases lay in between. The chain's CDR3 is CASSLDRFYGYTF. The CDR3 bases are TGTGCCAGCAGCTTAGACAGGTTCTATGGCTACACCTTC.

J is TRBJ1-3 and V is TRBV4-1; D may be TRBD1 (6 bases). Trimming stripped 0 bases from V and 2 bases from J, with 14 bases between. This CDR3 has 17 amino acids. Germline CDR1 MGHRA, CDR2 YSYEKL. CDR3 sequence reads: CASSQDPRGGPGNTIYF. CDR3 DNA sequence: TGCGCCAGCAGCCAAGATCCCCGGGGGGGCCCTGGAAACACCATATATTTT.

The sample holds a few counts of this clone. This chain connects TRBV7-8 to TRBJ1-6, with TRBD1 matching 8 bases. Germline-derived CDR1 and CDR2 are SGHVS and FQNEAQ. This CDR3 has 12 residues. The ends lost 5 bases at V and 10 bases at J; junction bases unmatched: 1. The CDR3, as DNA: TGTGCCAGCAGCCAGGGGGCCTCACCCCTCCACTTT. Residues: CASSQGASPLHF.

The V and J genes are TRBV5-4 and TRBJ2-3; 8 positions agree with TRBD2. There are 18 residues in the CDR3. From germline, CDR1 is SGHNT and CDR2 YYREEE (reference sequence). The trim removed 0 bases at V and 0 bases at J, leaving 9 bases unmatched. The CDR3: CASSLDWRAGASTDTQYF. CDR3 coding DNA: TGTGCCAGCAGCTTGGATTGGCGAGCGGGGGCTAGCACAGATACGCAGTATTTT.